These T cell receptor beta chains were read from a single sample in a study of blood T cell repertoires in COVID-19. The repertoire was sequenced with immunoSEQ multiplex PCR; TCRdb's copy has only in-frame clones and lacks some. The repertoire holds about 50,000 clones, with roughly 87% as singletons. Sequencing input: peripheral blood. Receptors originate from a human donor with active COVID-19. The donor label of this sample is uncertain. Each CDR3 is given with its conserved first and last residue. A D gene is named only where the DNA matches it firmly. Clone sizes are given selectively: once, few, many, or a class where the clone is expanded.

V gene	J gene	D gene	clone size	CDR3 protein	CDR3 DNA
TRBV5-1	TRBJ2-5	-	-	CASSLAGIQETQYF	TGCGCCAGCAGCTTGGCCGGGATCCAAGAGACCCAGTACTTC
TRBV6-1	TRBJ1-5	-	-	CASSERQISQPQHF	TGTGCCAGCAGTGAAAGACAGATCAGTCAGCCCCAGCATTTT
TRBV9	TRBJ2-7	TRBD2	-	CASSPSGGSYEQYF	TGTGCCAGCAGTCCTAGCGGGGGGTCCTACGAGCAGTACTTC
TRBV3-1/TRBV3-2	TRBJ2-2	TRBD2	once	CASSQSGAGTGELFF	TGTGCCAGCAGCCAGAGCGGGGCGGGCACCGGGGAGCTGTTTTTT
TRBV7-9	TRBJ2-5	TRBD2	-	CASSVTPGLGEETQYF	TGTGCCAGCAGCGTCACACCGGGACTAGGGGAAGAGACCCAGTACTTC
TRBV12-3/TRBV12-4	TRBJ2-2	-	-	CASSLRGSGELFF	TGTGCCAGCAGTTTACGGGGGTCCGGGGAGCTGTTTTTT
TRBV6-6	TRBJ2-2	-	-	CASRTRTGELFF	TGTGCCAGCAGAACAAGAACCGGGGAGCTGTTTTTT
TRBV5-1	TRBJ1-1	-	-	CASRPGQPNTEAFF	TGCGCCAGCAGACCAGGACAGCCGAACACTGAAGCTTTCTTT
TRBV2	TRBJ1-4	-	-	CASSEARVSNEKLFF	TGTGCCAGCAGTGAAGCGCGGGTGTCTAATGAAAAACTGTTTTTT
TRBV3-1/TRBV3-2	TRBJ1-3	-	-	CASSQFYSGNTIYF	TGTGCCAGCAGCCAGTTTTACTCTGGAAACACCATATATTTT
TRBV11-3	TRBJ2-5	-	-	CASSLGRGSETQYF	TGTGCCAGCAGCTTAGGAAGGGGTTCGGAGACCCAGTACTTC
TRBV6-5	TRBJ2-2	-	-	CASSSGTTNTGELFF	TGTGCCAGCAGTTCCGGGACAACGAACACCGGGGAGCTGTTTTTT
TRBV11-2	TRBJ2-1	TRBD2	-	CASSLSGGYNEQFF	TGTGCCAGCAGCTTATCGGGGGGTTACAATGAGCAGTTCTTC
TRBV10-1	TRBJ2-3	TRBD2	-	CASVVAGGLQYF	TGCGCCAGCGTCGTAGCGGGGGGGTTGCAGTATTTT
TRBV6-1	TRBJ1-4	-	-	CASSEASGRIGEKLFF	TGTGCCAGCAGTGAAGCATCAGGGCGTATAGGGGAAAAACTGTTTTTT
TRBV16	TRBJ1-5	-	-	CASSQDSSNQPQHF	TGTGCCAGCAGCCAGGACAGTAGCAATCAGCCCCAGCATTTT
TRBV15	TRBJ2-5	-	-	CATRGEQETQYF	TGTGCCACCAGAGGGGAACAAGAGACCCAGTACTTC
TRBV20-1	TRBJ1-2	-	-	CSADSFYGYTF	TGCAGTGCGGACAGTTTCTATGGCTACACCTTC
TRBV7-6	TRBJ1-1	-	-	CASSLNRGSSTEAFF	TGTGCCAGCAGCTTAAATAGGGGGTCCTCCACTGAAGCTTTCTTT
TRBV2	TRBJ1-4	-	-	CASSEVGKGHEKLFF	TGTGCCAGCAGTGAGGTCGGGAAAGGTCATGAAAAACTGTTTTTT
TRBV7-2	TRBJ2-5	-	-	CASSLWGRETQYF	TGTGCCAGCAGCTTATGGGGCCGGGAGACCCAGTACTTC
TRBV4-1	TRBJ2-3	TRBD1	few	CASSQLDRGTTDTQYF	TGCGCCAGCAGCCAACTGGACAGGGGAACGACAGATACGCAGTATTTT
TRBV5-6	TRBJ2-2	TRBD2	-	CASSFIAGTNTGELFF	TGTGCCAGCAGCTTTATAGCGGGGACGAACACCGGGGAGCTGTTTTTT
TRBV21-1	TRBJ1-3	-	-	CASSKAKGAGNTIYF	TGTGCCAGCAGCAAAGCAAAGGGAGCTGGAAACACCATATATTTT
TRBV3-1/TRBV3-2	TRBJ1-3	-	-	CASSQPGLPGNTIYF	TGTGCCAGCAGCCAACCAGGACTTCCTGGGAACACCATATATTTT
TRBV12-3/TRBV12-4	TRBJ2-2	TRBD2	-	CASSLTSGPTVF	TGTGCCAGCAGTTTAACTAGCGGCCCCACTGTTTTT
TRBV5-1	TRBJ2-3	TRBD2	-	CASSRGTSGGSGTDTQYF	TGCGCCAGCAGCCGAGGGACTAGCGGGGGGAGTGGGACAGATACGCAGTATTTT
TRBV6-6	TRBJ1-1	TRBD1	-	CASVGTGNTEAFF	TGTGCCAGCGTAGGGACAGGCAACACTGAAGCTTTCTTT
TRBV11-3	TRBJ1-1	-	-	CASSRGGGGEAFF	TGTGCCAGCAGCAGAGGAGGGGGGGGTGAAGCTTTCTTT
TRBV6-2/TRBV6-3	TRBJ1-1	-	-	CASSYSGWMEAFF	TGTGCCAGCAGTTACAGTGGGTGGATGGAGGCTTTCTTT
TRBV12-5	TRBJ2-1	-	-	CASALGRVGEQFF	TGTGCTAGTGCCCTAGGTCGGGTAGGTGAGCAGTTCTTC
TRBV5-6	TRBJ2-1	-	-	CASSAGLGNEQFF	TGTGCCAGCAGTGCGGGGTTAGGCAATGAGCAGTTCTTC
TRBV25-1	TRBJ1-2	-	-	CASSQGWDGYTF	TGTGCCAGCAGTCAGGGTTGGGATGGCTACACCTTC
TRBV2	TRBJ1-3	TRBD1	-	CASTLDRGPSGNTIYF	TGTGCCAGCACCCTGGACAGGGGGCCATCTGGAAACACCATATATTTT
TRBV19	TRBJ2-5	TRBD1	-	CASSVTGTGLVETQYF	TGTGCCAGTAGTGTCACCGGGACAGGGTTGGTGGAGACCCAGTACTTC
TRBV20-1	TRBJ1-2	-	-	CSASGGIGYTF	TGCAGTGCTAGTGGAGGGATCGGCTACACCTTC
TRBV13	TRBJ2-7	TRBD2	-	CASSHAGVAGGVSYEQYF	TGTGCCAGCAGCCACGCCGGGGTAGCGGGGGGCGTATCCTACGAGCAGTACTTC
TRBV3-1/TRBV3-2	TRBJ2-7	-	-	CASSQAYEQYF	TGTGCCAGCAGCCAAGCCTATGAGCAGTACTTC
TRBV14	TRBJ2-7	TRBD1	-	CASSRRQGMGYEQYF	TGTGCCAGCAGCCGTAGACAGGGAATGGGCTACGAGCAGTACTTC
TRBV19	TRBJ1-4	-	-	CASSNLGGGNEKLFF	TGTGCCAGTAGTAATCTCGGGGGAGGTAATGAAAAACTGTTTTTT
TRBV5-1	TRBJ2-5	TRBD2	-	CASSLVGTSAQETQYF	TGCGCCAGCAGCTTGGTTGGGACTAGCGCCCAAGAGACCCAGTACTTC
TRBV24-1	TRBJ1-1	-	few	CATSDFRGTEAFF	TGTGCCACCAGTGATTTTCGCGGTACTGAAGCTTTCTTT
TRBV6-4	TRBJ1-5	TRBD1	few	CASSTSGGYQPQHF	TGTGCCAGCAGTACCTCAGGGGGTTATCAGCCCCAGCATTTT
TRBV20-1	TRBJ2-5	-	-	CSASTGRQETQYF	TGCAGTGCTAGTACAGGGCGACAAGAGACCCAGTACTTC